This T cell receptor beta chain was recorded in a study of shared clonotypes between healthy human individuals (dated by TCRdb to 2020 to 2022). General notes on the study: The cohort comprised two women and three men aged 18 to 49 years. For each donor, CD4 naive and CD4 memory were each run on three plates, CD8 naive on two plates, and CD8 memory on one plate. The study deeply sequenced blood TCR repertoires of five healthy adults to estimate repertoire size and the extent of clonotype sharing between individuals. To increase sequencing depth and limit assay-specific biases, TCR repertoire library preparation and sequencing were carried out by different laboratories using diverse techniques. Per donor, leukapheresis produced somewhere between about 0.85 and 8.9 billion PBMCs. On the study overall, not on this receptor specifically: Naive subsets generally had larger estimated clonotype richness than memory subsets did. Sharing across a handful of donors was observed for 5% to 6.5% of naive CD4, under 4% of naive CD8, about 2.3% of memory CD4, and approximately 0.41% of memory CD8 clonotypes. Based on pairwise subsampling, the degree of clonotype sharing among donors was expected to be affected by sequencing depth. Only blood was sampled, and tissue TCR repertoires likely differ from those in blood. Because the study included only a small number of donors, the genetic and exposure-history diversity represented was limited. Clonotypes shared by all four sorted-subset donors showed higher generation probabilities than non-shared clonotypes. Even with the large sequencing depth, rarefaction of the sorted-subset datasets indicated that sequencing was incomplete.

The donors were healthy, HIV-negative adults with no recently reported acute infections or vaccinations. All donors were Caucasian adults living in Nashville, Tennessee, USA. Magnetic negative selection was used to enrich CD4+ T cells, after which naive cells were positively selected on CD45RA and the negative fraction became the memory subset. Blood was obtained by leukapheresis, after which PBMCs were separated by Ficoll-Histopaque density gradient centrifugation and cryopreserved in liquid nitrogen vapor phase. Analytical flow cytometry was used to check the purity and quantity of each magnetically sorted T cell population. Genomic DNA was isolated from every sorted fraction and measured by UV absorbance on a Nanodrop 2000c. There are 16 amino acids in the CDR3, from cysteine to phenylalanine inclusive. This entry keeps only the CDR3 DNA: 48 bases, framed from base 1. At the junction V is shortened by 4 bases and J by 3 bases; bases outside the gene matches: 11. According to the germline V gene, CDR1 reads SGHDN and CDR2 reads FVKESK.

This clone was seen only once. The antigen this receptor binds is unknown. Within one base of it there is no much larger clone, and no base qualities were kept. TCR CDR3 regions were amplified from genomic DNA by multiplex PCR using the deep immunoSEQ assay. Genomic DNA extracted from each cell subset was distributed evenly over all wells of several immunoSEQ 96-well plates, and each plate served as one replicate. Each replicate PCR for sorted subsets received roughly 0.2 ug genomic DNA, equal to 30,000 or so T cell genomes. Purified libraries were quantified with a Qubit 3.0 fluorometer, sized on a Bioanalyzer 2100, and re-quantified with the KAPA Library Quantification kit. Every immunoSEQ 96-well plate was sequenced on a separate single-read 150-cycle Illumina NextSeq 550 flow cell. As for the authors' bioinformatics: The immunoSEQ output contained only junctional sequences without quality scores, so filtering could not match that applied to full-length reads. To assign V/J genes and CDR3, sequences were annotated using PyIR, a Python wrapper for IgBLAST v1.9, with IMGT germline references. Any read was removed if the V/J assignment was weak (E-value above 1e-6), the CDR3 was missing, or the read contained stop codons, out-of-frame junctions, or ambiguous translated residues. V3J clonotypes were defined as sequences sharing an identical inferred V gene, J gene, and CDR3 amino acid sequence. The percentage overlap between two repertoires was calculated by dividing the number of shared unique clonotypes by the size of the smaller repertoire. RTK rarefaction, the Chao1 estimator, and Recon v2.1 estimates of unobserved clonotypes were used to assess repertoire richness. OLGA was used to compute generation probabilities for all TCRbeta clonotypes that the gDNA method yielded from a few donors. TCRdb took over this immuneACCESS table, retaining in-frame rearrangements with V and J assigned. Such tables are incomplete; in checked studies, under half of the missing clones stem from an unresolved V gene, and the remainder is unexplained. V, J and clone size are those of that table, while D and trimming were read from the DNA. For this sample the table gives over 2 million clones, of which 85% to 95% were detected only once. Together, the top ten hold 0.37% of the sample.

Recombination linked TRBV14 to TRBJ1-2; 7 nucleotides in the junction match TRBD1. The receptor's source is a man between 18 and 29 years old in good health. Some clones in this sample may be carry-over from other donors' samples. Sequencing was performed on naive CD4+ T cells from PBMCs. The intended sense of this specimen's cell subset or site label: CD45RA+ positively selected. CDR3 region: CASSPPRTGTDYGYTF. The sequenced DNA is TGTGCCAGCAGCCCTCCCCGGACCGGGACAGACTATGGCTACACCTTC.